This TCR beta chain was found in a study of early T cells in non-severe SARS-CoV-2 infection. On the study more broadly: Sequenced material consisted of bulk RNA (from unsorted whole blood), and chains were unpaired. Study observations and caveats: VDJdb matching skewed toward anti-spike CD8 responses, missing private and CD4 specificities.

V was shortened by 0 bases and J by 1 base, with 19 bases between the two germline ends. Germline CDR1 reads MGHRA; CDR2 reads YSYEKL. The CDR3 consists of 18 residues. A few counts support this clonotype. Its matching antigen is unknown. Attached unique molecular identifiers marked individual cDNA molecules. TCRdb reanalysed the 5' RACE reads using MiXCR and keeps one entry per CDR3 protein. Of about 48,000 distinct CDR3 sequences listed, around a tenth are singletons. The clonotype originates from an adult who was a healthcare worker with PCR-confirmed SARS-CoV-2 infection or an uninfected control (not recorded which). The rearrangement uses TRBV4-1 and TRBJ2-7; possibly TRBD2 for D (5 bases). The sequenced sample was whole blood. The CDR3 protein is CASSQDPALRGGSYEQYF. The CDR3 nucleotides read TGCGCCAGCAGCCAAGATCCAGCTCTTCGCGGCGGGTCCTACGAGCAGTACTTC.